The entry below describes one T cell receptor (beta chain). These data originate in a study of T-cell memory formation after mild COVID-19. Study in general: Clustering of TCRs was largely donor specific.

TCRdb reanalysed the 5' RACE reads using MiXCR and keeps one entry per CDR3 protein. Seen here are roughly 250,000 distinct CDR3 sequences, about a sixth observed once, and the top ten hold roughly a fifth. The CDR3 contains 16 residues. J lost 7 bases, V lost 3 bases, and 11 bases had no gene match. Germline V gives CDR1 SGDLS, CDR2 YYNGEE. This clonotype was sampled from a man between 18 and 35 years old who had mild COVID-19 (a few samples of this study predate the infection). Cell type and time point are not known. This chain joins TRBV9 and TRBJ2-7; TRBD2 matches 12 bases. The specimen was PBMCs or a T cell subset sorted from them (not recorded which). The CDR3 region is CASSGTSGGPRKEQYV. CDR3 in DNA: TGTGCCAGCAGCGGAACTAGCGGGGGGCCTCGGAAGGAGCAGTACGTC.